This T cell receptor beta chain was sequenced during a study of early T cells in non-severe SARS-CoV-2 infection. Study summary: It was bulk RNA from unsorted whole blood that was sequenced, and the chains were unpaired. Study-level findings and limits: VDJdb matching, biased toward anti-spike CD8 responses, missed private and CD4 specificities.

Germline V gene lookup returns CDR1 SGHRS and CDR2 YFSETQ. This CDR3 region has 15 residues. Trimming removed 2 bases at V and 5 bases at J, with 14 bases between. Individual cDNA molecules carried attached unique molecular identifiers. TCRdb called the 5' RACE reads again in MiXCR, with one record for every CDR3 protein. The sample lists about 52,000 distinct CDR3 sequences; 6.2% were seen once. With respect to this clonotype: Antigen: not known.

The TCR sequence derives from an adult who was a healthcare worker with PCR-confirmed SARS-CoV-2 infection or an uninfected control (not recorded which). Specimen: whole blood. This chain joins TRBV5-1 and TRBJ2-1; D may be TRBD2 (7 bases). CDR3 sequence: CASSLRGGRDNEQFF. The CDR3 DNA is TGCGCCAGCAGCTTAAGGGGGGGGCGAGACAATGAGCAGTTCTTC.